This T cell receptor (beta chain) came from a study of T cells in Graves' hyperthyroidism and ophthalmopathy. Worth noting for this clonotype: Its target is unknown.

CDR1 is MNHNS and CDR2 is SASEGT in the germline V gene. The length of the CDR3 is 14 residues. With V trimmed by 5 bases and J by 7 bases, 6 bases remained unmatched. The TCR beta CDR3 regions underwent amplification using RNA transcripts as the source. HTBI primers were employed in a first-round RT-PCR of the TCR CDR3. Via MiXCR, TCRdb re-called the multiplex PCR reads, giving one row per CDR3 protein. This repertoire shows more than 500,000 distinct CDR3 sequences, around 15% found once; its top ten account for approximately 30%. Study outcomes and limitations: Ophthalmopathy was separated from stable hyperthyroidism by a 13 V-J model. Most thyroid clonotypes expanded above 0.001 appeared in blood too.

Uncontrolled infections, other autoimmune diseases, pregnancy or lactation led to exclusion of patients. Diagnostic decisions used clinical symptoms, serum thyroxine and TRAb, thyroid ultrasound and orbital computed tomography. This clonotype was sampled from a woman aged 25 to 45 with Graves' ophthalmopathy. Sequences were obtained from blood. V usage is TRBV6-1 and J usage is TRBJ2-1, with 9 bases lining up with TRBD2. CDR3 residues: CASSSAGGLNEQFF. CDR3 DNA sequence: TGTGCCAGCAGTTCTGCGGGAGGGTTGAATGAGCAGTTCTTC.